This T cell receptor beta chain originates from a study of vaccination effects on CD4 cells after COVID-19 (dated by TCRdb to between 2021 and 2022). Regarding the study in general: In the ViraFEST assay, PBMC were stimulated with viral peptide pools, and TCR sequencing was then used to find antigen-specific CD4+ T cell clonotypes based on their expansion. After vaccination, three convalescent patients were sampled both early (day +14) and late (day +241, +227, +161 respectively). Post-vaccine samples across the study were collected a median of 72 days after the second dose, with a range of 14 to 241. Each well held around 1.9 million PBMC cultured in IMDM containing roughly 5% human AB serum, 10 IU/ml IL-2 and gentamicin, along with around 11 ug/ml peptides. SARS-CoV-2 spike-specific CD4+ TCR repertoires from before and after mRNA vaccination were compared in COVID-19 convalescent patients and in infection-naive vaccine recipients. Altogether, around 9 COVID-19 convalescent patients and a handful of SARS-CoV-2-naive healthy vaccine recipients made up the full study. Cultures from other donors in the study were sequenced using the Oncomine TCR Beta short-read assay on an Illumina iSeq 100.

Library preparation employed the immunoSEQ multiplex PCR assay. TCR beta CDR3 sequencing was performed on DNA from the cultured, isolated CD4+ T cells. In the authors' own workflow: Non-productive TCR sequences were removed and reads were trimmed to the CDR3 region, keeping CDR3s of at least 7 amino acids. The MANAFEST web app was used to identify antigen-specific clonotypes by comparing expansion in peptide wells with expansion in reference cultures. Positive clones required FDR<0.05 expansion versus reference and all other wells, odds ratio above 5, and frequency above 0.1% in two replicate wells. Clonotypes significantly expanded in SARS-CoV-2 spike wells and in at least one common cold coronavirus spike condition were defined as cross-reactive. Using the stringdist R package, CDR3 similarity was measured by Levenshtein distance, and unrooted trees were constructed with ape in R 3.6.1. The source is immuneACCESS, and TCRdb retained only in-frame sequences with V and J called. Part of the clones is not carried over; for the studies checked, unresolved V genes explain less than half of this, and the remainder is unexplained. That table is the source of V, J and clone size, and D and trimming were worked out from the DNA. The sample table holds about 34,000 clones, of which roughly 75% were seen once. The biggest ten clones account for 5.5% to 8.5% of the sample.

Reading the germline V gene gives CDR1 MNHEY and CDR2 SVGAGI. The CDR3 spans 14 residues, from the cysteine through the phenylalanine. The CDR3 DNA has 42 bases and is translated from base 1. Compared with germline, V lacks 6 bases and J lacks 10 bases; bases without a gene match: 5. Here is what the overall study found, with its caveats: Marked clonal contraction was observed in both infection-induced and vaccine-induced clones at late post-vaccination timepoints, consistent with waning T cell responses. For convalescent patients, new clones induced by the vaccine made up most of the post-vaccine spike-reactive repertoire, and these new clones were largely distinct from the clones induced by infection. The study was limited by a small number of convalescent patients, and early post-infection timepoints were lacking.

The table lists this clone with a few counts. Its recognized antigen is unknown. No much larger clone exists at a distance of one base, and base qualities are not known. After roughly 11 days of culture, CD4+ T cells were isolated with the EasySep CD4+ T cell isolation kit. Convalescent patients had PCR-confirmed SARS-CoV-2 infection between March and December 2020, before Alpha, Beta and Delta variants emerged in the United States. Each participant received two doses of an mRNA SARS-CoV-2 vaccine, either BNT162b2 or mRNA-1273. On days 3 and 7, half of the culture medium was replaced with fresh IL-2-containing medium. Unless noted otherwise, every peptide stimulation condition was cultured in triplicate wells. Using Ficoll-Paque Plus gradient centrifugation, PBMC were separated from whole blood and then either used fresh or cryopreserved at -140C. Genomic DNA was extracted from cultured CD4+ T cells with the QIAamp micro DNA kit.

This clonotype was obtained from a human donor who had a prior SARS-CoV-2 infection. This sample comprised CD4+ T cells from PBMCs cultured without peptide, obtained after COVID-19 vaccination. The chain is encoded by TRBV6-5 joined to TRBJ1-6; 11 central nucleotides agree with TRBD1. The nucleotide sequence is TGTGCCAGCAGCAGGGGACAGGGGGAGTCACCCCTCCACTTT. It is translated as CASSRGQGESPLHF.